This note documents a single TCR beta chain sequence. This sample is part of a study of T cell changes during pregnancy in multiple sclerosis. Trimming at V came to 2 bases and at J to 4 bases, leaving 5 bases not matched to a gene. CDR1 is SGHRS, CDR2 YFSETQ, per germline. This CDR3 has 14 amino acids. The repertoire was sequenced with immunoSEQ multiplex PCR; TCRdb's copy has only in-frame clones and lacks some. The repertoire includes 30,000 to 45,000 clones, about nine tenths of them detected once, and approximately 11% sits in the top ten. The material was CD8+ T cells from peripheral blood mononuclear cells, obtained in the third trimester of pregnancy. The clonotype originates from a female donor with multiple sclerosis, enrolled in a pregnancy study. The V and J genes are TRBV5-1 and TRBJ2-7; TRBD2 matches at 8 bases. CDR3 region: CASSFGSGEYEQYF. The CDR3 bases are TGCGCCAGCAGCTTCGGTAGCGGGGAGTACGAGCAGTACTTC.